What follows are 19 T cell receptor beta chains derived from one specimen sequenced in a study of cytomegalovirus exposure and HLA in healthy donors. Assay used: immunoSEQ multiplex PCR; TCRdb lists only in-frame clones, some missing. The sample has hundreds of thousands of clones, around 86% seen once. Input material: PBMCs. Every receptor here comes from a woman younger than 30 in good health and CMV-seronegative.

The CDR3 DNA is TGTGCCAGCAGTTTAGGGCAGGCCCACGAGCAGTACTTC. Translation: CASSLGQAHEQYF. The chain employs TRBV28 and TRBJ2-7; D call uncertain. The ends were cut back, 2 bases at V and 5 bases at J, with 10 bases in the middle. The CDR3 loop spans 13 amino acids. The germline V gene has CDR1 MDHEN and CDR2 SYDVKM.

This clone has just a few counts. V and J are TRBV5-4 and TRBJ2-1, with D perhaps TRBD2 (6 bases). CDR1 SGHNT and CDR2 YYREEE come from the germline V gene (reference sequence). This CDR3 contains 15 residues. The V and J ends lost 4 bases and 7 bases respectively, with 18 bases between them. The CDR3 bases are TGTGCCAGCAGCCCGGGACTGCCTTGGGGGAATGAGCAGTTCTTC. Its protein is CASSPGLPWGNEQFF.

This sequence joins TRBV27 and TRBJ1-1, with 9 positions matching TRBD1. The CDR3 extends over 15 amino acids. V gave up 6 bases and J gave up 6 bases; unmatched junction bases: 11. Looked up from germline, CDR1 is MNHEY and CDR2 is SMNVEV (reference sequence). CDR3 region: CASRSGTGIIAEAFF. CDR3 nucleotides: TGTGCCAGCAGAAGCGGGACAGGGATCATCGCTGAAGCTTTCTTT.

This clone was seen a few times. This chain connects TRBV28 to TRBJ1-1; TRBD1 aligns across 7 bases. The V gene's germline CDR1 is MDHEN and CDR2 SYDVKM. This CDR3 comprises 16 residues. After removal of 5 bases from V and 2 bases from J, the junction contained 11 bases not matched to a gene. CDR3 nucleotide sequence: TGTGCCAGCAGTCCCCGAGGGGGCTTAGACAACACTGAAGCTTTCTTT. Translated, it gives CASSPRGGLDNTEAFF.

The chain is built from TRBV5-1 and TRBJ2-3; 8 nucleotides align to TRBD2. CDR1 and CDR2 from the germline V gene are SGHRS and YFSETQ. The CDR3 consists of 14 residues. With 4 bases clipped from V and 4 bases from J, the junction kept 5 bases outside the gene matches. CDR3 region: CASSPRGGPDTQYF. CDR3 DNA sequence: TGCGCCAGCAGCCCCCGGGGGGGCCCAGATACGCAGTATTTT.

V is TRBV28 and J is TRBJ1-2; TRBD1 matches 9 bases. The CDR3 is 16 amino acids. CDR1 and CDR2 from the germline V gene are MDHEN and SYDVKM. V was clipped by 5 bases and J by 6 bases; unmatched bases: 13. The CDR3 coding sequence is TGTGCCAGCAGTACTAACAAAAACAGGGGGCGTGATGGCTACACCTTC. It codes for CASSTNKNRGRDGYTF.

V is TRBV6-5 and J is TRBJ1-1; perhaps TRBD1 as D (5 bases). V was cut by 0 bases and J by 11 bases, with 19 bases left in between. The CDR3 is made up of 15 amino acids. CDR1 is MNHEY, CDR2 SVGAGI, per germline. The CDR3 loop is CASSYSRRGYITAFF. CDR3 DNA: TGTGCCAGCAGTTACTCGAGGAGGGGCTACATTACGGCTTTCTTT.

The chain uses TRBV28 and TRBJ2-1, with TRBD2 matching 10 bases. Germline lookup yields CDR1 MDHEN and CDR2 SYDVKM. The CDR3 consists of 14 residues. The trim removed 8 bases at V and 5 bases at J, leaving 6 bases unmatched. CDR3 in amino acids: CASGRTSGHNEQFF. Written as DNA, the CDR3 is TGTGCCAGCGGTAGGACTAGCGGTCACAATGAGCAGTTCTTC.

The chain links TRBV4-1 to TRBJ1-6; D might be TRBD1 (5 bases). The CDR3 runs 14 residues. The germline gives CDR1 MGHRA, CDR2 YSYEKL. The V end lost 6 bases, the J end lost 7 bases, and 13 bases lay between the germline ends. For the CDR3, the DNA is TGCGCCAGCAGTCCTAACTGGGGCAATTCACCCCTCCACTTT. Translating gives CASSPNWGNSPLHF.

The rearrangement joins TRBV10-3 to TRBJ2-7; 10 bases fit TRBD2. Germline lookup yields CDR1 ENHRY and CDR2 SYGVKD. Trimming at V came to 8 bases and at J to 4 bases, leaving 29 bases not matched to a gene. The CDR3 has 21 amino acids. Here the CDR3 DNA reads TGTGCCATCGGGGGGGGGCCGGGATCCTCTGCAGGTCTAGCGGGAGTTTACGAGCAGTACTTC. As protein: CAIGGGPGSSAGLAGVYEQYF.

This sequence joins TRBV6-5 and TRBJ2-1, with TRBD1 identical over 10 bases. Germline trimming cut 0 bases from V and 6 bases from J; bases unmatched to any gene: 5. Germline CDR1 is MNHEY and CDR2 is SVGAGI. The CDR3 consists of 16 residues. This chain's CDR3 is CASSYSPGQGPNEQFF. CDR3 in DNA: TGTGCCAGCAGTTACTCTCCGGGACAGGGGCCCAATGAGCAGTTCTTC.

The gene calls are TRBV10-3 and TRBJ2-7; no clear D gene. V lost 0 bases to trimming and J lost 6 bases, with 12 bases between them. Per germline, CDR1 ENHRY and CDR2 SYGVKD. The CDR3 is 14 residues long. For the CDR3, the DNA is TGTGCCATCAGTGAGTCTCTAGGTAGGCCCGAGCAGTACTTC. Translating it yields CAISESLGRPEQYF.

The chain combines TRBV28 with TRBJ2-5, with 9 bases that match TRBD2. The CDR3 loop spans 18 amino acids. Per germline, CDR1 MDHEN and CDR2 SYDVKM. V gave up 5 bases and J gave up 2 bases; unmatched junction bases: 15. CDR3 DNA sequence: TGTGCCAGCAGTGGGCCCCGTCTAGCGGGAAGGGGGCAAGAGACCCAGTACTTC. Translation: CASSGPRLAGRGQETQYF.

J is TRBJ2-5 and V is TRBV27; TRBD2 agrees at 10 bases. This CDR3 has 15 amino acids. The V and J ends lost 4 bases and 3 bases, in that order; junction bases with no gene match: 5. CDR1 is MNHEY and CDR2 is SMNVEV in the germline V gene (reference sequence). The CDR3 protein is CASSSSGLAEETQYF. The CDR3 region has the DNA TGTGCCAGCAGTTCGTCAGGACTAGCGGAAGAGACCCAGTACTTC.

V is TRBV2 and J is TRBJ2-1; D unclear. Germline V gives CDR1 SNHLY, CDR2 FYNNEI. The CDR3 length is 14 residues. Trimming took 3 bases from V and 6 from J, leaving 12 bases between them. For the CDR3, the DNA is TGTGCCAGCAGTGAGCGTAGCCTCATCAATGAGCAGTTCTTC. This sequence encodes CASSERSLINEQFF.

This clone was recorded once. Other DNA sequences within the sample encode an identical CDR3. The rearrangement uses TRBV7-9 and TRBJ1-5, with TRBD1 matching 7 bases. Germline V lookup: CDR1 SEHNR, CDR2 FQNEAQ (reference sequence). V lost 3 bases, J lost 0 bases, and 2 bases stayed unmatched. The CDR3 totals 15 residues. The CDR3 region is CASSLGDSSNQPQHF. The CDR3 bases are TGTGCCAGCAGCTTGGGGGACAGTAGCAATCAGCCCCAGCATTTT.

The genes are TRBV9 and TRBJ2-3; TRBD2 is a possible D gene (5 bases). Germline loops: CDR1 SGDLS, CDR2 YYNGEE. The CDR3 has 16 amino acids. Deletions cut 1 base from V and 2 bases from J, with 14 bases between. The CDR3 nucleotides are TGTGCCAGCAGCGTAAATAGGCGGGCTAACACAGATACGCAGTATTTT. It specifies CASSVNRRANTDTQYF.

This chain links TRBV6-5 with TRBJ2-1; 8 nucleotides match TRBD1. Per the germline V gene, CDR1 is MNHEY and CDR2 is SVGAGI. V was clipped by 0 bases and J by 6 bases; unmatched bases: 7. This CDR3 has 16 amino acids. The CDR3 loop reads CASSYSRDRLGNEQFF. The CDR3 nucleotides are TGTGCCAGCAGTTACTCGAGGGACAGGTTGGGCAATGAGCAGTTCTTC.

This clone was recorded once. CDR3 DNA: TGTGCCAGCAGTAAAGGACAGGCGGGGGGCCAAGAGACCCAGTACTTC. Translation: CASSKGQAGGQETQYF. V is TRBV6-6 and J is TRBJ2-5, with D possibly being TRBD2 (8 bases). There are 16 residues in the CDR3. V lost 5 bases to trimming and J lost 1 base, with 17 bases between them. CDR1 is MNHNY and CDR2 is SVGAGI in the germline V gene (reference sequence).